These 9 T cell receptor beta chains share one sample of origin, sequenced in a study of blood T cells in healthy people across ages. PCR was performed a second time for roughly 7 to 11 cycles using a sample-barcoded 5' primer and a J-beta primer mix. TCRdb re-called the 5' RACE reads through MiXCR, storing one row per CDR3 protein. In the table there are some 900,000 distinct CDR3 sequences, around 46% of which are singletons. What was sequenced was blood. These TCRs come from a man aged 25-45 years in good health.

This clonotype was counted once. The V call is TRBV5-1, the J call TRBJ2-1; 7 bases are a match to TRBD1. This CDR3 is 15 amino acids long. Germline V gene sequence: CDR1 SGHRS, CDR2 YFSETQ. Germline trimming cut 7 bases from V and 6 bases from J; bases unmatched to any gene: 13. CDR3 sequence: CASGTGTELRNEQFF. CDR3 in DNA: TGCGCCAGCGGTACGGGGACAGAGCTACGCAATGAGCAGTTCTTC.

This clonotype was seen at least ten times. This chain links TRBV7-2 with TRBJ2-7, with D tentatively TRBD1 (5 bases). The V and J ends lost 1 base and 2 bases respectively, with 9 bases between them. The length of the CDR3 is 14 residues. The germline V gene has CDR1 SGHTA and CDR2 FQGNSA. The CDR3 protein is CASSLGGATYEQYF. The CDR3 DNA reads TGTGCCAGCAGCTTAGGGGGCGCTACCTACGAGCAGTACTTC. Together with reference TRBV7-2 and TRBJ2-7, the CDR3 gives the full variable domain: GAGVSQSPSNKVTEKGKDVELRCDPISGHTALYWYRQSLGQGLEFLIYFQGNSAPDKSGLPSDRFSAERTGGSVSTLTIQRTQQEDSAVYLCASSLGGATYEQYFGPGTRLTVT.

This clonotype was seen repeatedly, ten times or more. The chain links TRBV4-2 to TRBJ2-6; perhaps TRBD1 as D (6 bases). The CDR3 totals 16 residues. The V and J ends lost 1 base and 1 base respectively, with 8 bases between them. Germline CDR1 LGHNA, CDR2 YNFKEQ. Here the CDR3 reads CASSQVQGSGANVLTF. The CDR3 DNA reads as TGTGCCAGCAGCCAAGTTCAGGGGTCTGGGGCCAACGTCCTGACTTTC.

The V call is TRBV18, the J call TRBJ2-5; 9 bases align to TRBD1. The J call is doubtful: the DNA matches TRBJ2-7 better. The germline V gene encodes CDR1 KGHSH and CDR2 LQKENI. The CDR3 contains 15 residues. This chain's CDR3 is CASSPLPGQGNEQYF. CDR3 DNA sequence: TGTGCCAGCTCACCGCTACCGGGACAGGGAAACGAGCAGTACTTC.

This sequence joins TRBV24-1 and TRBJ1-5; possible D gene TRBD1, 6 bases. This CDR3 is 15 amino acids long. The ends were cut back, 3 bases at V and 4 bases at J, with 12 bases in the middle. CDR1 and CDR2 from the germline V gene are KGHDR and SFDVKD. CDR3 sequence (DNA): TGTGCCACCAGTGATAGGACAGCAGGAAATCAGCCCCAGCATTTT. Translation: CATSDRTAGNQPQHF.

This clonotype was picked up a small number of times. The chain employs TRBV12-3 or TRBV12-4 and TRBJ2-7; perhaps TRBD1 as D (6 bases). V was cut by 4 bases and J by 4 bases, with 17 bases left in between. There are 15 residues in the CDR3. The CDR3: CASSSVTGFVYEQYF. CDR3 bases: TGTGCCAGCAGTTCCGTTACAGGGTTTGTGTACGAGCAGTACTTC.

CDR3 bases: TGCGCCAGCAGCTGGCCACAGGGTCGCGCCGGGGAGCTGTTTTTT. Translation gives CASSWPQGRAGELFF. This chain joins TRBV5-1 and TRBJ2-2, with D possibly TRBD1 on 6 matching bases. This CDR3 region has 15 residues. The V and J ends lost 3 bases and 6 bases respectively, with 15 bases between them. Germline CDR1 reads SGHRS; CDR2 reads YFSETQ.

CDR3 in amino acids: CASILLPGTGGGYTF. The CDR3 region has the DNA TGTGCCAGCATACTCCTTCCCGGGACAGGGGGCGGCTACACCTTC. The V and J genes are TRBV7-9 and TRBJ1-2; 12 bases match TRBD1. Germline V CDR1 and CDR2: SEHNR, FQNEAQ (reference sequence). Trimming at V came to 7 bases and at J to 8 bases, leaving 11 bases not matched to a gene. The CDR3 loop spans 15 amino acids.

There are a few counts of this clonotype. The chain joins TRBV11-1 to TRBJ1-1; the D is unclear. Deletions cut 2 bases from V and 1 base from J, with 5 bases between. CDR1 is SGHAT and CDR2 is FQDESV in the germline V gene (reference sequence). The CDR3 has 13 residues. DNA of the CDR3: TGTGCCAGCAGCTTATCCACGAACACTGAAGCTTTCTTT. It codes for CASSLSTNTEAFF.